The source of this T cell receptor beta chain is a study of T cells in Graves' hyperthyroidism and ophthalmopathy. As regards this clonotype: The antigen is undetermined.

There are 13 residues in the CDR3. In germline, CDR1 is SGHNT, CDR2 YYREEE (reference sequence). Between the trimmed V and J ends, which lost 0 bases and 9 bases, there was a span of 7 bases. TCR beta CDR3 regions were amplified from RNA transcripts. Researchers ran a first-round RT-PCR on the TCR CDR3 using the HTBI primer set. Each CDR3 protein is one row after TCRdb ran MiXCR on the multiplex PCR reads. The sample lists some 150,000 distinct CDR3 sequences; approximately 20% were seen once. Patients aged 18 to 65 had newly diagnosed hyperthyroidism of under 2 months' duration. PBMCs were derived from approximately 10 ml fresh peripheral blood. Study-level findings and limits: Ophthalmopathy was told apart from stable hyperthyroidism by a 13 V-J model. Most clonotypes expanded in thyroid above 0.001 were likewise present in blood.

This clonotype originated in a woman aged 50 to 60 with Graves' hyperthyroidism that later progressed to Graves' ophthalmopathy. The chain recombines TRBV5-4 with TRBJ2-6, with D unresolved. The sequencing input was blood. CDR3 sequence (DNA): TGTGCCAGCAGCTTGGATAGCCACAACGTCCTGACTTTC. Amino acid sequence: CASSLDSHNVLTF.